Below, 10 T cell receptor beta chains from the same sample are listed, as sequenced in a study of T cells in Graves' hyperthyroidism and ophthalmopathy. TCR beta CDR3 regions were amplified from RNA. Primed by the HTBI set, a first-round RT-PCR was run on the TCR CDR3. Via MiXCR, TCRdb re-called the multiplex PCR reads, giving one row per CDR3 protein. This table has roughly 170,000 distinct CDR3 sequences, 9.4% appearing once. What was sequenced was blood. These receptors were collected from a woman younger than 30 with Graves' hyperthyroidism that later progressed to Graves' ophthalmopathy.

The V gene is TRBV30, the J gene TRBJ2-4, with 15 bases identical to TRBD2. The length of the CDR3 is 14 residues. V gave up 7 bases and J gave up 5 bases; unmatched junction bases: 3. Germline lookup yields CDR1 GTSNPN and CDR2 SVGIG (reference sequence). CDR3 region: CASRTSGGENIQYF. CDR3 nucleotide sequence: TGTGCCTCTCGGACTAGCGGGGGGGAAAACATTCAGTACTTC.

The chain combines TRBV24-1 with TRBJ2-3, with D possibly TRBD1 on 6 matching bases. CDR3 size: 16 residues. Germline V gives CDR1 KGHDR, CDR2 SFDVKD. V dropped 1 base and J dropped 8 bases, with 18 bases sitting between them. CDR3 sequence (DNA): TGTGCCACCAGTGATTTTGGGACAAGGTTAGGCGCTACGCAGTATTTT. Translating gives CATSDFGTRLGATQYF.

The genes are TRBV14 and TRBJ1-2; D not certain. The V gene's germline CDR1 is SGHDN and CDR2 FVKESK. This CDR3 is 16 amino acids long. Trimming took 2 bases from V and 4 from J, leaving 17 bases between them. CDR3 region: CASSQKPTALSYGYTF. The CDR3 region has the DNA TGTGCCAGCAGCCAAAAGCCAACCGCCCTATCCTATGGCTACACCTTC.

In its sample, this clonotype was seen many times. This rearrangement joins TRBV30 to TRBJ1-1, with 9 bases fitting TRBD1. The germline V gene encodes CDR1 GTSNPN and CDR2 SVGIG (reference sequence). The CDR3 extends over 13 amino acids. V shed 5 bases, J shed 0 bases, and the junction held 1 base outside the gene matches. In DNA, the CDR3 is TGTGCCTGGGGGACAGGGATGAACACTGAAGCTTTCTTT. Amino acid sequence: CAWGTGMNTEAFF.

This clonotype was seen many times. The chain employs TRBV6-1 and TRBJ2-1; D is perhaps TRBD1 (6 bases). The germline CDR1 and CDR2 sequences are MNHNS and SASEGT. The CDR3 runs to 13 residues. V gave up 5 bases and J gave up 6 bases, with 11 bases separating them. CDR3 DNA: TGTGCCAGCAGTAATGGACAGCTCAATGAGCAGTTCTTC. Amino acids: CASSNGQLNEQFF.

As concerns this clonotype: A much larger clone lies one base from this, so it may be a read error. Written as DNA, the CDR3 is TGTGCCAGCATCCCCCAGACAGGCGCTAATTCACCCCTCCACTTT. Translated, it gives CASIPQTGANSPLHF. The chain employs TRBV7-9 and TRBJ1-6; TRBD1 might be the D (6 bases). Germline V gives CDR1 SEHNR, CDR2 FQNEAQ (reference sequence). The length of the CDR3 is 15 residues. Trimming cost V 7 bases and J 6 bases, with 16 bases left between them.

For this clonotype: A much larger clone differs from this one at a single base, so this may be a read error. This chain connects TRBV13 to TRBJ2-1, with 7 bases aligning to TRBD2. CDR3 length: 15 residues. Germline V gene lookup returns CDR1 PRHDT and CDR2 FYEKMQ (reference sequence). The DNA of the CDR3 is TGTGCCGGCAGCTTAGCCTTTGGACTAGGCAATGAGCAGTTCTTC. It specifies CAGSLAFGLGNEQFF.

This clonotype has a count of ten or more. V usage is TRBV7-8 and J usage is TRBJ2-5; 11 nucleotides align to TRBD2. The CDR3 runs 17 residues. J lost 5 bases, V lost 1 base, and 9 bases had no gene match. Germline assignment: CDR1 SGHVS and CDR2 FQNEAQ. CDR3 region: CASSLGLLAGASETQYF. CDR3 DNA sequence: TGTGCCAGCAGCTTAGGGCTACTAGCGGGGGCCAGTGAGACCCAGTACTTC. Based on the CDR3 plus reference TRBV7-8 and TRBJ2-5, the full variable domain is GAGVSQSPRYKVAKRGQDVALRCDPISGHVSLFWYQQALGQGPEFLTYFQNEAQLDKSGLPSDRFFAERPEGSVSTLKIQRTQQEDSAVYLCASSLGLLAGASETQYFGPGTRLLVL.

This clonotype has just a few counts. The gene calls are TRBV7-9 and TRBJ2-7, with D possibly matching TRBD1 (5 bases). CDR1 is SEHNR, CDR2 FQNEAQ, per germline (reference sequence). V was cut by 5 bases and J by 2 bases, with 10 bases left in between. The CDR3 is made up of 13 amino acids. The CDR3 protein is CASSAPGTYEQYF. The CDR3 region has the DNA TGTGCCAGCAGCGCCCCAGGGACCTACGAGCAGTACTTC.

A note on this clonotype: The junction differs from germline at one of its ends, possibly a read error. The chain joins TRBV7-7 to TRBJ2-7; no reliable D call. This CDR3 region has 11 residues. Germline CDR1 reads SSHAT; CDR2 reads FNYEAQ (reference sequence). This CDR3 is CTSSPSYEQYF. CDR3 bases: TGTACCAGCAGCCCCAGCTACGAGCAGTACTTC.